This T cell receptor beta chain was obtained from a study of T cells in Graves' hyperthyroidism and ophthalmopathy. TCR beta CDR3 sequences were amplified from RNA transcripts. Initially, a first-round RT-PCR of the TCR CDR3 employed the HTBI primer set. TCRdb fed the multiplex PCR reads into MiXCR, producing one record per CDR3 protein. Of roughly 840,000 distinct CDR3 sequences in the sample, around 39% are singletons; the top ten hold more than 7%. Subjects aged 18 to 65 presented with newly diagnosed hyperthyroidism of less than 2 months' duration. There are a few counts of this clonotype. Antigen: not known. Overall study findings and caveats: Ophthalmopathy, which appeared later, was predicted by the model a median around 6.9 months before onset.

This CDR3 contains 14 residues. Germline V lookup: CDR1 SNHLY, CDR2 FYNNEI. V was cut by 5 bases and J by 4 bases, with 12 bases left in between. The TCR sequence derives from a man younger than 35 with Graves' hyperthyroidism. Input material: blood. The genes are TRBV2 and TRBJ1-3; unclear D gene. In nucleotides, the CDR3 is TGTGCCAGCAGTACCCCGTCTCCCGGAAACACCATATATTTT. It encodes CASSTPSPGNTIYF.